This section outlines one TCR beta chain sequence together with its context. Amplification targeted the TCR beta CDR3 regions, with RNA transcripts as the source material. Following a first-round RT-PCR that used HTBI primers, a second-round multiplex PCR was carried out. TCRdb itself ran the multiplex PCR reads through MiXCR, one entry per CDR3 protein. The sample includes 500,000 to 600,000 distinct CDR3 sequences, less than 45% seen only once; the top ten take 3.5% to 5%. Germline values: CDR1 MNHEY, CDR2 SVGAGI. This CDR3 has 13 residues. V lost 0 bases and J lost 3, with 5 bases in between. The hyperthyroidism patients had a new diagnosis of under 2 months' duration and were aged 18 to 65. Among the exclusions were patients with other autoimmune diseases, uncontrolled infections, pregnancy or lactation. Orbital computed tomography and thyroid ultrasound, along with TRAb, serum thyroxine and clinical symptoms, underpinned diagnosis.

The sample comes from a study of Graves' ophthalmopathy and Graves' hyperthyroidism. Study background: Hyperthyroidism counted as stable given no ophthalmopathy within 18 months of follow-up.

The V gene is TRBV6-5, the J gene TRBJ1-1, with D unresolved. The sequence derives from an adult man with Graves' hyperthyroidism. Sequencing was carried out using peripheral blood or thyroid tissue (not recorded which). The CDR3 nucleotides are TGTGCCAGCAGTTACTCGTGGGACACTGAAGCTTTCTTT. Its translation is CASSYSWDTEAFF.